Below, 20 T cell receptor beta chains from the same sample are listed, as sequenced in a study of OX40 agonist ivuxolimab in advanced cancers. Some clones are missing from TCRdb's copy, which holds only in-frame ones; the method was immunoSEQ multiplex PCR. The sample has tens of thousands of clones, over 70% seen once. Sequencing was performed on CD4+ or CD8+ T cells sorted from blood, taken in a trial of the OX40 agonist ivuxolimab. Receptors were obtained from an adult with an advanced solid tumor such as melanoma, head and neck, liver or kidney cancer.

The chain links TRBV4-3 to TRBJ2-5; 7 nucleotides agree with TRBD1. The J segment lost 1 base and the V segment lost 1 base, leaving 9 bases of the junction unmatched. CDR1 is LGHNA and CDR2 is YSLEER in the germline V gene. The CDR3 is 17 amino acids. In nucleotides, the CDR3 is TGCGCCAGCAGCCAAGTGAGGGGGCGAGGACTCCAAGAGACCCAGTACTTC. The encoded protein is CASSQVRGRGLQETQYF.

The chain recombines TRBV21-1 with TRBJ1-1. TRBV21-1 is labeled a pseudogene. This CDR3 contains 16 residues. Here the CDR3 reads CASRKANCRSNTEAFF. The CDR3, as DNA: TGTGCCAGCAGGAAAGCAAACTGTCGCAGTAACACTGAAGCTTTCTTT.

The J gene is TRBJ2-1, the V gene TRBV5-6; 7 bases match TRBD1. This CDR3 has 14 residues. Germline CDR1 reads SGHDT; CDR2 reads YYEEEE. Unmatched junction bases numbered 7, after V lost 6 bases and J lost 4 bases. As DNA, the CDR3 is TGTGCCAGCACCAGGGGGTTAGGGTACAATGAGCAGTTCTTC. It yields the protein CASTRGLGYNEQFF.

V gene TRBV5-6 combines with J gene TRBJ2-3; TRBD2 matches 12 bases. The V and J ends lost 1 base and 3 bases, in that order; junction bases with no gene match: 3. Germline values: CDR1 SGHDT, CDR2 YYEEEE. This CDR3 comprises 16 residues. CDR3 DNA: TGTGCCAGCAGCTTGAAGACTAGCGGGGGAACAGATACGCAGTATTTT. This gives the protein CASSLKTSGGTDTQYF. Supplemented by reference TRBV5-6 and TRBJ2-3, the full variable domain reads DAGVTQSPTHLIKTRGQQVTLRCSPKSGHDTVSWYQQALGQGPQFIFQYYEEEERQRGNFPDRFSGHQFPNYSSELNVNALLLGDSALYLCASSLKTSGGTDTQYFGPGTRLTVL.

The chain combines TRBV18 with TRBJ2-5; D remains unclear. This CDR3 comprises 14 residues. Germline CDR1 and CDR2: KGHSH and LQKENI. Trimming took 2 bases from V and 5 from J, leaving 12 bases between them. CDR3 protein: CASSPTRSGETQYF. In DNA, the CDR3 is TGTGCCAGCTCACCAACCCGATCCGGGGAGACCCAGTACTTC.

This chain uses TRBV7-9 with TRBJ2-7, with TRBD2 as a possible D gene (5 bases). CDR3 length: 14 amino acids. Germline values: CDR1 SEHNR, CDR2 FQNEAQ (reference sequence). V lost 5 bases to trimming and J lost 1 base, with 12 bases between them. This CDR3 reads CASSPRAHSYEQYF. The CDR3 bases are TGTGCCAGCAGCCCGAGGGCACATTCCTACGAGCAGTACTTC.

The CDR3 sequence: CASSLTGGNQPQHF. The CDR3 nucleotides are TGTGCCAGCAGCTTGACAGGGGGCAATCAGCCCCAGCATTTT. V and J are TRBV7-2 and TRBJ1-5; TRBD1 aligns across 8 bases. Germline assignment: CDR1 SGHTA and CDR2 FQGNSA. Unmatched junction bases numbered 0, after V lost 3 bases and J lost 2 bases. The CDR3 totals 14 residues.

This chain joins TRBV18 and TRBJ2-1, with 8 positions matching TRBD2. After removal of 2 bases from V and 2 bases from J, the junction contained 8 bases not matched to a gene. The CDR3 totals 17 residues. Germline V gene sequence: CDR1 KGHSH, CDR2 LQKENI. CDR3 DNA sequence: TGTGCCAGCTCACCAATCAATGGCGGGGGGACCTACAATGAGCAGTTCTTC. It encodes CASSPINGGGTYNEQFF.

The gene calls are TRBV11-2 and TRBJ2-3; 9 bases agree with TRBD2. CDR1 and CDR2 (germline): SGHAT, FQNNGV. The CDR3 loop spans 15 amino acids. Germline trimming cut 4 bases from V and 2 bases from J; bases unmatched to any gene: 4. CDR3 DNA: TGTGCCAGCAGCTCCCAGCGGGGGGACACAGATACGCAGTATTTT. Translating it yields CASSSQRGDTDTQYF.

This clone was counted between two and nine times. The chain recombines TRBV7-9 with TRBJ1-2, with 7 nucleotides matching TRBD1. V dropped 5 bases and J dropped 3; count of bases not matched to a gene: 3. Germline V gene data show CDR1 as SEHNR and CDR2 as FQNEAQ (reference sequence). This CDR3 is built from 13 residues. For the CDR3, the DNA is TGTGCCAGCAGCAGGGGGCGCGACTATGGCTACACCTTC. This gives the protein CASSRGRDYGYTF.

This clone was observed at least ten times. The chain couples TRBV19 to TRBJ1-2; no clear D. The CDR3 is made up of 14 amino acids. CDR1 and CDR2 from the germline V gene are LNHDA and SQIVND (reference sequence). Trimming shortened V by 5 bases and J by 5 bases, and 15 bases separated the two germline ends. In DNA, the CDR3 is TGTGCCAGTAGTGCCGTTGACTCGGGATATGGCTACACCTTC. This codes for CASSAVDSGYGYTF.

The chain carries TRBV5-8 and TRBJ2-7; D possibly corresponds to TRBD1 (5 bases). Trimming took 2 bases from V and 3 from J, leaving 15 bases between them. The CDR3 covers 15 residues. Germline V CDR1 and CDR2: SGHTS, YDEGEE. CDR3 DNA sequence: TGTGCCAGCAGCTTAAGGTGGCAGGGTCACTACGAGCAGTACTTC. Protein sequence: CASSLRWQGHYEQYF.

The V call is TRBV15, the J call TRBJ2-5; TRBD1 is a possible D gene (6 bases). CDR1 is LNHNV and CDR2 is YYDKDF in the germline V gene (reference sequence). CDR3 size: 13 residues. The V gene lost 5 bases and the J gene lost 4 bases, with 11 bases spanning the gap. CDR3 sequence (DNA): TGTGCCACCAGCTTACAGGGTGGAGAGACCCAGTACTTC. It yields the protein CATSLQGGETQYF.

V and J are TRBV5-1 and TRBJ2-3; maybe TRBD2 (6 bases). Germline loops: CDR1 SGHRS, CDR2 YFSETQ. CDR3 length: 15 amino acids. V dropped 9 bases and J dropped 2 bases, with 19 bases sitting between them. The CDR3 protein is CATRWRGDNTDTQYF. The CDR3 bases are TGCGCCACCAGATGGCGGGGAGACAACACAGATACGCAGTATTTT.

This clone came up a few times. V usage is TRBV5-6 and J usage is TRBJ1-2; D is undetermined. From germline, CDR1 is SGHDT and CDR2 YYEEEE. The CDR3 consists of 13 residues. Trimming took off 2 bases at V and 2 bases at J, with 7 bases between the two ends. CDR3 amino acids: CASSLYGNYGYTF. CDR3 DNA: TGTGCCAGCAGCTTATACGGGAACTATGGCTACACCTTC.

The J gene is TRBJ1-6, the V gene TRBV27; D may be TRBD1 (5 bases). Germline lookup yields CDR1 MNHEY and CDR2 SMNVEV (reference sequence). Between the trimmed V and J ends, which lost 3 bases and 1 base, there was a span of 10 bases. The length of the CDR3 is 16 residues. The CDR3 DNA sequence: TGTGCCAGCAGTTTTGGTAGGGGATCCTATAATTCACCCCTCCACTTT. Translated: CASSFGRGSYNSPLHF.

This clone was seen a handful of times. The genes are TRBV7-2 and TRBJ2-7, with 8 bases fitting TRBD2. V was pared by 4 bases and J by 2 bases, with 4 bases of the junction left unmatched. CDR3 length: 14 residues. CDR1 is SGHTA, CDR2 FQGNSA, per germline. CDR3 loop: CASSSTGGAYEQYF. As DNA, the CDR3 is TGTGCCAGCAGCTCGACGGGGGGGGCCTACGAGCAGTACTTC.

This chain joins TRBV4-1 and TRBJ2-1; possible D gene TRBD1, 5 bases. There are 17 residues in the CDR3. Germline-derived CDR1 and CDR2 are MGHRA and YSYEKL. The V end lost 4 bases, the J end lost 7 bases, and 23 bases lay between the germline ends. CDR3 amino acids: CASSRQYQQGIRNEQFF. The DNA for the CDR3 is TGCGCCAGCAGCCGCCAATATCAGCAGGGTATTAGGAATGAGCAGTTCTTC.

The chain links TRBV5-4 to TRBJ1-4; D is ambiguous. This CDR3 comprises 15 residues. Between the trimmed V and J ends, which lost 4 bases and 3 bases, there was a span of 13 bases. From germline, CDR1 is SGHNT and CDR2 YYREEE (reference sequence). The CDR3 sequence: CASSRGGSANEKLFF. Here the CDR3 DNA reads TGTGCCAGCAGCCGGGGAGGATCGGCTAATGAAAAACTGTTTTTT. The full variable domain, in which reference TRBV5-4 and TRBJ1-4 provide the parts outside the CDR3, is ETGVTQSPTHLIKTRGQQVTLRCSSQSGHNTVSWYQQALGQGPQFIFQYYREEENGRGNFPPRFSGLQFPNYSSELNVNALELDDSALYLCASSRGGSANEKLFFGSGTQLSVL.

This clone was found a few times. The chain is built from TRBV30 and TRBJ1-5; 7 bases are shared with TRBD1. V lost 4 bases to trimming and J lost 6 bases; unmatched junction nucleotides: 9. The CDR3 sequence is 14 residues long. Germline CDR1 is GTSNPN and CDR2 is SVGIG (reference sequence). The DNA for the CDR3 is TGTGCCTGGATGGAAGGGGGCGCGGGTCAGCCCCAGCATTTT. Translated, it gives CAWMEGGAGQPQHF.